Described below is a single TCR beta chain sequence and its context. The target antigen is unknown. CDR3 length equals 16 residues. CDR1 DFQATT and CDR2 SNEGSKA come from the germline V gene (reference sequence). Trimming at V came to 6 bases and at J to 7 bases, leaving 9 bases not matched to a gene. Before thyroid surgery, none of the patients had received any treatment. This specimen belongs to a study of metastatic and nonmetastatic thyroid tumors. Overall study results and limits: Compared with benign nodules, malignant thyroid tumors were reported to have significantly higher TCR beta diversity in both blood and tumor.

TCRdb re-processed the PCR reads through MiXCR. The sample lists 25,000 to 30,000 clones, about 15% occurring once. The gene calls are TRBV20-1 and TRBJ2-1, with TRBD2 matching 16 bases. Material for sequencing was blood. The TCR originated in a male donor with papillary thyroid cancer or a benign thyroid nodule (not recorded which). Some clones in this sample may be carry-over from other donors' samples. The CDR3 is CSAPGTSGRAINEQFF. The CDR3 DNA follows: TGCAGTGCCCCCGGGACTAGCGGGAGGGCCATTAATGAGCAGTTCTTC.